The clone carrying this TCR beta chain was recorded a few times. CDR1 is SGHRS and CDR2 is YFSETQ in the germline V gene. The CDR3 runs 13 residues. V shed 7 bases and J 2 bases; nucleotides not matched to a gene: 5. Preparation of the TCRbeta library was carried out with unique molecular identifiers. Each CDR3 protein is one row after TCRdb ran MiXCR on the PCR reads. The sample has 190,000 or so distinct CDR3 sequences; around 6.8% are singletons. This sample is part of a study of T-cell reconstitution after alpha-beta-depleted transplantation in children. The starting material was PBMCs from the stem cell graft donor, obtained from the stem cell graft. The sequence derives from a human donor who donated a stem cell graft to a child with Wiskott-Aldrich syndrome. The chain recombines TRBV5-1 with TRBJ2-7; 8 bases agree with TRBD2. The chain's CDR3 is CASRGGSAYEQYF. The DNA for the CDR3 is TGCGCCAGCCGGGGGGGGTCGGCCTACGAGCAGTACTTC.